The rows below give T cell receptor beta chains drawn from one sample of a study of tumor-infiltrating lymphocytes in oesophageal squamous cell carcinoma. From the PCR reads, TCRdb called clonotypes with MiXCR, one entry per CDR3 protein. This table has around 21,000 distinct CDR3 sequences, just over 40% appearing once. Sequenced sample: normal esophageal tissue next to the tumor. These receptor sequences come from a male donor with esophageal squamous cell carcinoma. Each CDR3 is given with its conserved first and last residue. A D gene is named only where the DNA matches it firmly. The size entry is marked missing in some rows and otherwise reads once, few, many or a size class.

TRBJ2-2	many	TRBV10-3	-	TGTGCCATCCACATCACCGATGAAGCCACCGGGGAGCTGTTTTTT	CAIHITDEATGELFF
TRBJ2-5	medium-sized	TRBV11-2	TRBD1	TGTGCCAGCGGCTCAGGGGGCGGGTTCGAGACCCAGTACTTC	CASGSGGGFETQYF
TRBJ2-1	once	TRBV28	-	TGTGCCAGCAGTTTATGGAAAATGGGCCTCAATGAGCAGTTCTTC	CASSLWKMGLNEQFF
TRBJ1-4	once	TRBV7-4	TRBD1	TGTGCCAGCAGCATAAATGCCGGGACAGGGTTTGGAACTAATGAAAAACTGTTTTTT	CASSINAGTGFGTNEKLFF
TRBJ2-4	medium-sized	TRBV7-9	-	TGTGCCAGCAGCTTAATCGGGGGTGGGTTTGCCAAAAACATTCAGTACTTC	CASSLIGGGFAKNIQYF
TRBJ2-5	-	TRBV7-2	TRBD2	TGTGCCAGCAGCTTAGTACCGGGGACTAGCGGAGAGACCCAGTACTTC	CASSLVPGTSGETQYF
TRBJ1-3	few	TRBV2	TRBD1	TGTGCCAGCAGTGAGACTCCTCCGGACAGGGGAAGTCGAAACACCATATATTTT	CASSETPPDRGSRNTIYF
TRBJ1-5	-	TRBV19	TRBD1	TGTGCCAGTAGTGACGGGACAGGGGGCTTTCAGCCCCAGCATTTT	CASSDGTGGFQPQHF
TRBJ1-1	-	TRBV9	-	TGTGCCAGCAGCGTAGACTCCAAAGAGGGCAGGGGAGCTTTCTTT	CASSVDSKEGRGAFF
TRBJ2-7	many	TRBV5-1	TRBD1	TGCGCCAGCAGCTTGGGACAGGGATTTTACGAGCAGTACTTC	CASSLGQGFYEQYF
TRBJ2-3	-	TRBV28	TRBD2	TGTGCCAGCAGTTCGACTAGCGGGGGGGTTCGGGATACGCAGTATTTT	CASSSTSGGVRDTQYF
TRBJ2-3	few	TRBV7-2	TRBD2	TGTGCCAGCAGCCCAGGACTAGGCCCAGATACGCAGTATTTT	CASSPGLGPDTQYF
TRBJ2-2	many	TRBV5-6	-	TGTGCCAGCAGCTTGGTGGCCTTTGGGGGGGAGCTGTTTTTT	CASSLVAFGGELFF
TRBJ2-1	-	TRBV7-9	-	TGTGCCAGCAGCCTAGACAGCTACGAGCAGTTCTTC	CASSLDSYEQFF
TRBJ2-2	medium-sized	TRBV7-7	-	TGTGCTAGCAGCTTATTCGGCGGGACTGAACCCGGGGAGCTGTTTTTT	CASSLFGGTEPGELFF
TRBJ2-3	medium-sized	TRBV7-8	-	TGTGCCAGCACCCTCAGGGGCACAGATACGCAGTATTTT	CASTLRGTDTQYF
TRBJ2-3	-	TRBV10-2	-	TGCGCCAGCAGTGAGCAGATCAGGTATACGCAGTATTTT	CASSEQIRYTQYF
TRBJ2-1	-	TRBV12-3/TRBV12-4	TRBD1	TGTGCCAGCAGTATTGGACAGGGGCACTACAATGAGCAGTTCTTC	CASSIGQGHYNEQFF
TRBJ2-5	-	TRBV7-2	TRBD1	TGTGCCAGCAGCTTAGGGGGGACAGGGGACAACTTC	CASSLGGTGDNF
TRBJ2-3	-	TRBV28	-	TGTGCCAGCAGCCAAACACGGCGGGGCCTGTCGGATACGCAGTATTTT	CASSQTRRGLSDTQYF
TRBJ2-7	-	TRBV7-4	TRBD1	TGTGCCAGCAGCTTAGGGACAGGGCTCAACGAGCAGTACTTC	CASSLGTGLNEQYF
TRBJ2-5	many	TRBV28	TRBD2	TGTGCCAGCAGTTTAAGAACTAGCGGGAGGGAGACCCAGTACTTC	CASSLRTSGRETQYF
TRBJ2-5	medium-sized	TRBV7-3	TRBD2	TGTGCCAGCAGCTCCACCGGGAGGGCCTTCCAAGAGACCCAGTACTTC	CASSSTGRAFQETQYF
TRBJ2-5	many	TRBV6-1	-	TGTGCCACCAAAACAGGAGAGCTTGAGACCCAGTACTTC	CATKTGELETQYF
TRBJ1-1	once	TRBV30	-	TGTGCCTGGAGTGTATGGGGGGCCCGGGGCACTGAAGCTTTCTTT	CAWSVWGARGTEAFF
TRBJ2-3	-	TRBV7-6	-	TGTGCCAGCAGCTTAGCTGGGGCTAGTCAGGAGTATTTT	CASSLAGASQEYF
TRBJ2-7	many	TRBV10-2	-	TGCGCCAGCAGTGAGCTTCACTATTCCTACGAGCAGTACTTC	CASSELHYSYEQYF